What follows are 20 T cell receptor beta chains derived from one specimen sequenced in a study. TCRdb re-called the reads with MiXCR, one entry per CDR3 protein. Seen here are thousands of distinct CDR3 sequences, 9.5% to 10% observed once, and the top ten hold 33%. The specimen was CD4+ T cells from peripheral blood. These receptors were collected from a human donor with rheumatoid arthritis.

There are a few counts of this clonotype. The V gene is TRBV28, the J gene TRBJ2-3; D is uncertain. This CDR3 region has 15 residues. The ends were cut back, 1 base at V and 4 bases at J, with 12 bases in the middle. Looked up from germline, CDR1 is MDHEN and CDR2 is SYDVKM. The CDR3 sequence is CASSLFGQDSDTQYF. CDR3 sequence (DNA): TGTGCCAGCAGTTTATTCGGTCAGGATTCAGATACGCAGTATTTT.

This clonotype appeared many times. This chain connects TRBV6-5 to TRBJ2-4; D is perhaps TRBD1 (6 bases). Germline-derived CDR1 and CDR2 are MNHEY and SVGAGI. V lost 7 bases to trimming and J lost 0 bases, with 19 bases between them. CDR3 length: 17 amino acids. CDR3 sequence: CASTELDSNLAKNIQYF. CDR3 sequence (DNA): TGTGCCAGCACTGAGTTGGACAGCAACTTAGCCAAAAACATTCAGTACTTC.

Relative to its sample, this clonotype is medium-sized. The rearrangement uses TRBV7-9 and TRBJ1-2; TRBD1 might be the D (6 bases). Trimming stripped 5 bases from V and 4 bases from J, with 11 bases between. The germline gives CDR1 SEHNR, CDR2 FQNEAQ (reference sequence). This CDR3 has 13 residues. CDR3 in DNA: TGTGCCAGCAGCGGTGACAGGATCTATGGCTACACCTTC. Protein sequence: CASSGDRIYGYTF.

V gene TRBV19 combines with J gene TRBJ1-2, with TRBD1 as a possible D gene (6 bases). Trimming pared 7 bases from V and 4 bases from J, leaving 16 bases between. This CDR3 is 14 amino acids long. Germline assignment: CDR1 LNHDA and CDR2 SQIVND (reference sequence). The CDR3 protein is CASTPLDSPYGYTF. CDR3 coding DNA: TGTGCCAGTACCCCTTTGGACAGCCCCTATGGCTACACCTTC.

This clonotype is medium-sized (0.01 to 0.1%) in the sample. The chain combines TRBV6-1 with TRBJ1-2; 8 bases are a match to TRBD1. Germline values: CDR1 MNHNS, CDR2 SASEGT. The CDR3 length is 14 residues. Losses at the gene ends were 6 bases for V and 4 bases for J; bases not matched to a gene: 7. The CDR3 loop is CASRPPDRGYGYTF. CDR3 nucleotides: TGTGCCAGCAGGCCTCCCGACAGGGGCTATGGCTACACCTTC.

This clonotype is medium-sized. The chain is built from TRBV7-9 and TRBJ1-1; 11 bases fit TRBD1. The J segment lost 2 bases and the V segment lost 1 base, leaving 12 bases of the junction unmatched. This CDR3 comprises 19 residues. Germline-derived CDR1 and CDR2 are SEHNR and FQNEAQ (reference sequence). CDR3 DNA sequence: TGTGCCAGCAGCTTAGGTCGGGGACAGGGGGATCTTGTAAACACTGAAGCTTTCTTT. Translation: CASSLGRGQGDLVNTEAFF.

This clonotype was recorded at least ten times. The gene calls are TRBV6-1 and TRBJ2-1, with 10 bases aligning to TRBD2. After removal of 6 bases from V and 2 bases from J, the junction contained 1 base not matched to a gene. This CDR3 is 14 amino acids long. The germline gives CDR1 MNHNS, CDR2 SASEGT. As DNA, the CDR3 is TGTGCCAGCAGAGCGGGGGGGCCCTACAATGAGCAGTTCTTC. It codes for CASRAGGPYNEQFF.

This clonotype is judged medium-sized. The CDR3 DNA sequence: TGCGCCAGCAGCTTGGGAGACAACCGCGAGCAGTACTTC. Protein sequence: CASSLGDNREQYF. This chain links TRBV5-1 with TRBJ2-7; D uncertain. The germline CDR1 and CDR2 sequences are SGHRS and YFSETQ. This CDR3 spans 13 amino acids. Trimming took off 0 bases at V and 6 bases at J, with 10 bases between the two ends.

In the case of this clonotype: Being one base from a much bigger clone, this may be a read error. The chain recombines TRBV5-1 with TRBJ2-1; 10 nucleotides align to TRBD1. The germline CDR1 and CDR2 sequences are SGHRS and YFSETQ. The CDR3 has 19 residues. CDR3 bases: TGCGTCAGCAGCTCGGCGGGGACAGGGGATTCGATCGGTGCTAATGAGCAGTTCTTC. Protein product: CVSSSAGTGDSIGANEQFF.

This clonotype has a count of ten or more. The chain uses TRBV25-1 and TRBJ2-1; D remains unclear. V lost 0 bases and J lost 5, with 8 bases in between. The CDR3 contains 14 residues. Germline V lookup: CDR1 MGHDK, CDR2 SYGVNS. The CDR3 DNA follows: TGTGCCAGCAGTGAATATCCGTATCACAATGAGCAGTTCTTC. Translating it yields CASSEYPYHNEQFF. Combining the CDR3 with reference TRBV25-1 and TRBJ2-1 gives the whole variable domain EADIYQTPRYLVIGTGKKITLECSQTMGHDKMYWYQQDPGMELHLIHYSYGVNSTEKGDLSSESTVSRIRTEHFPLTLESARPSHTSQYLCASSEYPYHNEQFFGPGTRLTVL.

This clonotype has a count of ten or more. The J gene is TRBJ2-1, the V gene TRBV12-3 or TRBV12-4; no firm D call. This CDR3 is built from 12 residues. Trimming left V 0 bases short and J 7 bases short, with 4 bases between. The CDR3 DNA reads TGTGCCAGCAGTTTAGCCATTAATGAGCAGTTCTTC. Translated, it gives CASSLAINEQFF.

Notes on this clonotype: This may stem from a read error, because a much larger clone lies one nucleotide away. The rearrangement links TRBV12-3 or TRBV12-4 to TRBJ2-7; 8 bases are shared with TRBD1. The length of the CDR3 is 13 residues. The DNA for the CDR3 is TGTACCAGCACTTGGACAGGGAAACACGAGCAGTACTTC. Protein sequence: CTSTWTGKHEQYF.

This clonotype is classed as medium-sized. The chain links TRBV5-4 to TRBJ1-2; TRBD1 is a possible D gene (6 bases). CDR1 and CDR2 (germline): SGHNT, YYREEE (reference sequence). This CDR3 spans 17 amino acids. The V gene lost 0 bases and the J gene lost 4 bases, with 19 bases spanning the gap. The CDR3 spells CASSLAATLQGSYGYTF. The CDR3 bases are TGTGCCAGCAGCTTGGCCGCGACGTTACAGGGTAGCTATGGCTACACCTTC.

This chain joins TRBV6-6 and TRBJ2-1; 10 bases map to TRBD2. Germline V CDR1 and CDR2: MNHNY, SVGAGI (reference sequence). This CDR3 comprises 14 residues. The ends lost 7 bases at V and 6 bases at J; junction bases unmatched: 6. The CDR3 here is CASTTEREGNEQFF. DNA of the CDR3: TGTGCCAGCACCACGGAGCGGGAGGGCAATGAGCAGTTCTTC.

This clonotype was counted between two and nine times. The V call is TRBV19, the J call TRBJ1-2; D unclear. This CDR3 has 13 residues. In germline, CDR1 is LNHDA, CDR2 SQIVND (reference sequence). The V end lost 3 bases, the J end lost 5 bases, and 10 bases lay between the germline ends. The CDR3: CASSIGPRYGYTF. DNA of the CDR3: TGTGCCAGTAGTATCGGGCCCCGATATGGCTACACCTTC.

This clonotype ranks as medium-sized (0.01 to 0.1%). The CDR3 region has the DNA TGTGCCAGCAGCCGACTGGGAAATGAGCAGTTCTTC. Amino acids: CASSRLGNEQFF. The chain uses TRBV7-9 and TRBJ2-1; no firm D call. From germline, CDR1 is SEHNR and CDR2 FQNEAQ (reference sequence). There are 12 residues in the CDR3. V was cut by 5 bases and J by 7 bases, with 9 bases left in between.

In this sample, this clonotype turned up many times. The chain couples TRBV28 to TRBJ2-1; D gene ambiguous. Germline values: CDR1 MDHEN, CDR2 SYDVKM. The CDR3 spans 11 residues. V lost 11 bases and J 14 bases, leaving 19 bases between the germline ends. DNA of the CDR3: TGTGCCTCGAGTGGTCCGTCTTGGGAGTTCTTC. This encodes CASSGPSWEFF.

By sample fraction, this clonotype is medium-sized. This chain uses TRBV30 with TRBJ1-6; possibly TRBD1 for D (6 bases). The CDR3 runs 12 residues. The V gene lost 6 bases and the J gene lost 10 bases, with 13 bases spanning the gap. The germline V gene has CDR1 GTSNPN and CDR2 SVGIG (reference sequence). CDR3 sequence reads: CACKRTDSPLHF. The CDR3 DNA reads as TGTGCCTGCAAAAGGACAGACTCACCCCTCCACTTT.

This clonotype rates as medium-sized (0.01 to 0.1%). The gene calls are TRBV4-2 and TRBJ2-3; TRBD2 matches at 7 bases. The CDR3 runs 17 residues. Germline CDR1 reads LGHNA; CDR2 reads YNFKEQ. The ends lost 0 bases at V and 2 bases at J; junction bases unmatched: 8. This chain's CDR3 is CASSQDVLAEATDTQYF. CDR3 sequence (DNA): TGTGCCAGCAGCCAAGATGTCCTAGCGGAAGCCACAGATACGCAGTATTTT.

The J gene is TRBJ2-7, the V gene TRBV6-5, with D possibly being TRBD2 (6 bases). The CDR3 is made up of 15 amino acids. Trimming left V 1 base short and J 6 bases short, with 16 bases between. Germline CDR1 and CDR2: MNHEY and SVGAGI. DNA of the CDR3: TGTGCCAGCAGTTACTTGTCTAGCGCCCTGAGCGAGCAGTACTTC. Protein: CASSYLSSALSEQYF.